Shown below are 8 T cell receptor beta chains from a single sample sequenced in a study of T-cell reconstitution after alpha-beta-depleted transplantation in children. Unique molecular identifiers were incorporated when the TCRbeta library was constructed. TCRdb itself ran the PCR reads through MiXCR, one entry per CDR3 protein. The sample lists 400,000 to 450,000 distinct CDR3 sequences; about 40% were seen once. The sequenced sample was PBMCs, obtained before TCRalphabeta/CD19-depleted stem cell transplant. These receptor sequences come from a girl aged 2 to 10 with aplastic anemia, due to receive a stem cell transplant.

This clonotype was seen at least ten times. This rearrangement joins TRBV12-3 or TRBV12-4 to TRBJ1-3; 7 bases align to TRBD1. The CDR3 has 15 residues. V gave up 2 bases and J gave up 3 bases; unmatched junction bases: 4. Here the CDR3 DNA reads TGTGCCAGCAGTTTACAAACAGGGGTTGGAAACACCATATATTTT. Protein sequence: CASSLQTGVGNTIYF.

This clonotype was seen at least ten times. This chain links TRBV12-3 or TRBV12-4 with TRBJ2-1; 11 positions match TRBD2. V gave up 2 bases and J gave up 7 bases; unmatched junction bases: 16. This CDR3 has 19 amino acids. The DNA for the CDR3 is TGTGCCAGCAGTTTAAGTTATAGCGGGAGGGCCTCCTTGGTGAATGAGCAGTTCTTC. Translated: CASSLSYSGRASLVNEQFF.

This chain uses TRBV10-3 with TRBJ2-7; D is uncertain. This CDR3 is built from 11 residues. Trimming left V 10 bases short and J 6 bases short, with 13 bases between. CDR1 is ENHRY and CDR2 is SYGVKD in the germline V gene. CDR3 amino acids: CATQGLSEQYF. In DNA, the CDR3 is TGTGCCACCCAAGGCCTTTCCGAGCAGTACTTC.

Turning to this clonotype: One end of the junction is discordant with germline, which a read error may explain. This sequence joins TRBV6-4 and TRBJ2-6, with D perhaps TRBD1 (5 bases). The CDR3 covers 15 residues. CDR1 is MRHNA and CDR2 is SNTAGT in the germline V gene. This CDR3 is CASSEGLSGANDLTF. DNA for the CDR3: TGTGCCAGCAGTGAAGGCCTCTCTGGGGCCAACGACCTGACTTTC.

As regards this clonotype: A much larger clone lies a single base off, so this may be a read error. The CDR3 sequence: CASSSSLLAGGLTDTQYF. CDR3 coding DNA: TGTGCCAGCAGCTCTTCGTTACTAGCGGGAGGACTAACAGATACGCAGTATTTT. The chain joins TRBV11-1 to TRBJ2-3; 12 positions agree with TRBD2. J gave up 3 bases and V 4 bases, and 11 bases lay outside the gene matches. The germline V gene encodes CDR1 SGHAT and CDR2 FQDESV (reference sequence). There are 18 residues in the CDR3.

The chain is built from TRBV20-1 and TRBJ1-1, with TRBD1 identical over 10 bases. V lost 5 bases and J lost 4; bases outside the gene matches: 10. Germline CDR1 and CDR2: DFQATT and SNEGSKA (reference sequence). The CDR3 runs 15 residues. CDR3 protein: CSAESGQGVSTEAFF. The DNA of the CDR3 is TGCAGTGCTGAAAGTGGACAGGGGGTTAGCACTGAAGCTTTCTTT.

The V gene is TRBV6-1, the J gene TRBJ2-5, with 9 bases lining up with TRBD2. The CDR3 has 15 amino acids. The V and J ends lost 6 bases and 1 base, in that order; junction bases with no gene match: 6. CDR1 is MNHNS, CDR2 SASEGT, per germline. The DNA for the CDR3 is TGTGCCAGCAGGGACAGCGGGGGGACCCAAGAGACCCAGTACTTC. It yields the protein CASRDSGGTQETQYF.

The rearrangement joins TRBV5-1 to TRBJ2-3; 8 bases fit TRBD2. The CDR3 is 16 amino acids. J was trimmed by 3 bases and V by 2 bases; bases with no gene match: 8. Germline CDR1 reads SGHRS; CDR2 reads YFSETQ. CDR3: CASSFVSGGLTDTQYF. The DNA for the CDR3 is TGCGCCAGCAGCTTCGTATCGGGGGGGCTAACAGATACGCAGTATTTT.